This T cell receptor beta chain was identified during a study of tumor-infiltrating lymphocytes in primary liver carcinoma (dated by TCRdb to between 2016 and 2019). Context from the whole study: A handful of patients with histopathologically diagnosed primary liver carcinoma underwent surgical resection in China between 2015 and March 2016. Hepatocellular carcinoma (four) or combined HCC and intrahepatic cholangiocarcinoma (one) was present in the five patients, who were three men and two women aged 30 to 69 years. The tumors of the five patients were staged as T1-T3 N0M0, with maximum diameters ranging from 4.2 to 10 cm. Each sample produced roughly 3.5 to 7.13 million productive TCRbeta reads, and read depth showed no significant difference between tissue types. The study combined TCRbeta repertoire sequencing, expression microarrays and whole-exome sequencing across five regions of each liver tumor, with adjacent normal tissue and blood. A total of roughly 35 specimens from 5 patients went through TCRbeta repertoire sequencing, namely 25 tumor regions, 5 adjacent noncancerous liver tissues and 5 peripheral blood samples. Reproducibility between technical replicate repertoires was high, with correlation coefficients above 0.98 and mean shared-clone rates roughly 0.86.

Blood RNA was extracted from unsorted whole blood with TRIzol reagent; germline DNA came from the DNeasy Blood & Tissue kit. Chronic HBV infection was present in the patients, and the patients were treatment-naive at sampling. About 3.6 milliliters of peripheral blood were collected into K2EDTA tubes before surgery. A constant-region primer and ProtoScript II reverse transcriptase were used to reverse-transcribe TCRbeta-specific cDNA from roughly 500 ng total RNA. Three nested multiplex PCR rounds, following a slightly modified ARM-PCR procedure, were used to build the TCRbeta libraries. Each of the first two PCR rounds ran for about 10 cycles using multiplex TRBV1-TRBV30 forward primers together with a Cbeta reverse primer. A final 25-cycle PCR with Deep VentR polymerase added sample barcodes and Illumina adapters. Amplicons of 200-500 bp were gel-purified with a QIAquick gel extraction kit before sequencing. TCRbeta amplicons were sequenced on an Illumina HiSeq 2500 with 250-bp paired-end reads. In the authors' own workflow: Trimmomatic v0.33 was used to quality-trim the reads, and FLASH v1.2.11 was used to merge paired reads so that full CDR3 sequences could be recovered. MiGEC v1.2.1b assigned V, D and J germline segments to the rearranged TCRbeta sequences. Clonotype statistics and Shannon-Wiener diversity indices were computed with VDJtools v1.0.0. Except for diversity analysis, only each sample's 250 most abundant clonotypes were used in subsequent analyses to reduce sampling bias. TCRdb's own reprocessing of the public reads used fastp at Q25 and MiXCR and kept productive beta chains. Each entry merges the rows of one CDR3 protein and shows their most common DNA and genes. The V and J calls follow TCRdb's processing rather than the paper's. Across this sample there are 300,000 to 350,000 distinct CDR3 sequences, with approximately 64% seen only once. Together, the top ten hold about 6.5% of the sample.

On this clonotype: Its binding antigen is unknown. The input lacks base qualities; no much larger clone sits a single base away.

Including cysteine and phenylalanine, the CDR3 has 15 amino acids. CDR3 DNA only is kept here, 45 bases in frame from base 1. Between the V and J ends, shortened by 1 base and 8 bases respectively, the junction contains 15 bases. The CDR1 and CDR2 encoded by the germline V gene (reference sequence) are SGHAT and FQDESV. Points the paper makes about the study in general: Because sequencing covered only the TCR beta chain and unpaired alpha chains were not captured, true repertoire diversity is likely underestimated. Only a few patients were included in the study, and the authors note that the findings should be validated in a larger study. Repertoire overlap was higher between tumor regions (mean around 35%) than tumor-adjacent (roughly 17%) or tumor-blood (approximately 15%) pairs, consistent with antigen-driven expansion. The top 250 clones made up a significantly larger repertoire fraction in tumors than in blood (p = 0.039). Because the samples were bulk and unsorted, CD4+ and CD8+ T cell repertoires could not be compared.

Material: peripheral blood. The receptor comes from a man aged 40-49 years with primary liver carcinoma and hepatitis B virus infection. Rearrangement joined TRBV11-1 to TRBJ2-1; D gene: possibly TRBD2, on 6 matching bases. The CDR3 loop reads CASSLGLVVYDEQFF. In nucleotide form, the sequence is TGTGCCAGCAGCTTAGGACTAGTGGTGTACGATGAGCAGTTCTTC.